This is a list of T cell receptor beta chains from one sample in a study of shared clonotypes between healthy human individuals. This table comes from immunoSEQ multiplex PCR, and its TCRdb copy is limited to in-frame clones, with some not included. This sample has about 2.4 million clones, with around 94% found just once. Sequencing input: naive CD4+ T cells sorted from blood. All receptors derive from a man between 18 and 29 years old in good health. The CDR3 runs from the conserved cysteine through the conserved F or W. D genes are given only for firm matches. The size of a clone is reported for some rows only, either as once, few or many, or as a class for expanded clones.

TRBD2,-,TRBJ2-7,12,TRBV29-1,TGCAGCGCCGGGGGGGGAGCCGGCGAGCAGTACTTC,CSAGGGAGEQYF
TRBD2,-,TRBJ2-7,14,TRBV9,TGTGCCAGCAGCCCTGGGACTAGCCGCTACGAGCAGTACTTC,CASSPGTSRYEQYF
TRBD2,-,TRBJ2-2,16,TRBV7-3,TGTGCCAGCAGCTTAAGCGCGGGGGCGAACACCGGGGAGCTGTTTTTT,CASSLSAGANTGELFF
-,-,TRBJ2-2,14,TRBV6-4,TGTGCCAGCAGTGGCGGACAGAACACCGGGGAGCTGTTTTTT,CASSGGQNTGELFF
-,-,TRBJ2-7,13,TRBV7-3,TGTGCCAGCAGCTTAATAGGTGGCACCGAGCAGTACTTC,CASSLIGGTEQYF
-,-,TRBJ1-1,15,TRBV5-4,TGTGCCAGCAGCCCGCCTGGACAGCGGAACACTGAAGCTTTCTTT,CASSPPGQRNTEAFF
-,-,TRBJ2-7,15,TRBV6-6,TGTGCCAGCAGTTACTCAGGCAGCAGCTCCTACGAGCAGTACTTC,CASSYSGSSSYEQYF
TRBD1,once,TRBJ2-2,15,TRBV28,TGTGCCAGCAGTGGGACAGGGCTTCGGACCGGGGAGCTGTTTTTT,CASSGTGLRTGELFF
-,-,TRBJ1-1,16,TRBV7-9,TGTGCCTGCAGCTTAGGGGAGGGGCAGAAGAACACTGAAGCTTTCTTT,CACSLGEGQKNTEAFF
-,once,TRBJ1-2,16,TRBV7-9,TGTGCCAGCAGCCCCCCTCAGGCAGTGGGTTCTTGGGGCTACACCTTC,CASSPPQAVGSWGYTF